These 16 T cell receptor beta chains came from one sample sequenced in a study of molecular identifiers for immune sequencing clone quantification. TCRdb re-derived calls from the PCR reads in MiXCR, one entry per CDR3 protein. Of more than 85,000 distinct CDR3 sequences in the sample, 36% were seen once. Source material: naive CD8+ T cells from blood, with Jurkat cell RNA spiked in. Subset specified: FACS-sorted CD8+CD4-CCR7+CD45RA+ naive T cells. All receptors derive from a human donor in good health. Some libraries in this study had Jurkat cell RNA spiked in.

Note on this clonotype: The CDR3 ends on some other residue instead of the conserved phenylalanine or tryptophan, so this is likely a read error. The chain employs TRBV4-2 and TRBJ2-7; 8 positions agree with TRBD2. This CDR3 has 16 amino acids. V was clipped by 3 bases and J by 5 bases; unmatched bases: 12. Germline V lookup: CDR1 LGHNA, CDR2 YNFKEQ. The CDR3 is CASSHPGEAGVNEQYY. The DNA of the CDR3 is TGTGCCAGCAGCCACCCGGGGGAAGCGGGAGTTAACGAGCAGTACTAC.

In its sample, this clonotype was seen many times. The chain has TRBV6-2 or TRBV6-3 and TRBJ1-5; D uncertain. Trimming took off 4 bases at V and 4 bases at J, with 11 bases between the two ends. CDR1 is MNHEY and CDR2 is SVGEGT in the germline V gene. The CDR3 sequence is 14 residues long. CDR3 in amino acids: CASSFGRMNQPQHF. CDR3 bases: TGTGCCAGCAGTTTCGGTCGGATGAATCAGCCCCAGCATTTT.

This clonotype turned up a few times. The J gene is TRBJ2-1, the V gene TRBV14; a possible D gene is TRBD2 (5 bases). Trimming pared 0 bases from V and 0 bases from J, leaving 9 bases between. CDR3 length: 16 residues. Germline lookup yields CDR1 SGHDN and CDR2 FVKESK. The CDR3, as DNA: TGTGCCAGCAGCCAAGAGCCGGGAAGCTCCTACAATGAGCAGTTCTTC. It yields the protein CASSQEPGSSYNEQFF.

Only one count was recorded for this clonotype. One junction end disagrees with the germline gene, perhaps due to a read error. The rearrangement uses TRBV7-9 and TRBJ2-3; 7 nucleotides agree with TRBD1. The CDR3 is 15 amino acids. Germline V gene sequence: CDR1 SEHNR, CDR2 FQNEAQ (reference sequence). The chain's CDR3 is CASSSTGSGTDTQCF. The CDR3 coding sequence is TGTGCCAGCAGCTCGACAGGGTCTGGCACAGATACGCAGTGTTTT.

The chain recombines TRBV4-1 with TRBJ2-2; D unresolved. CDR1 is MGHRA, CDR2 YSYEKL, per germline. The germline V and J ends were trimmed by 0 bases and 7 bases, with 9 bases remaining between them. The CDR3 length is 14 residues. The CDR3 loop is CASSQDFVGGELFF. The CDR3, as DNA: TGCGCCAGCAGCCAAGATTTTGTAGGCGGGGAGCTGTTTTTT.

The V and J genes are TRBV14 and TRBJ2-5; D might be TRBD2 (7 bases). V lost 3 bases to trimming and J lost 4 bases, with 18 bases between them. The CDR3 runs to 16 residues. The V gene's germline CDR1 is SGHDN and CDR2 FVKESK. CDR3 loop: CASSHRGGYAVETQYF. The CDR3 coding sequence is TGTGCCAGCAGCCACAGGGGAGGGTACGCGGTAGAGACCCAGTACTTC.

This clonotype was seen many times. The rearrangement uses TRBV14 and TRBJ2-7; perhaps TRBD1 as D (7 bases). V dropped 5 bases and J dropped 3 bases, with 11 bases sitting between them. CDR1 and CDR2 (germline): SGHDN, FVKESK. The CDR3 extends over 13 amino acids. The DNA of the CDR3 is TGTGCCAGCAGCACTCAGGGGGGCTACGAGCAGTACTTC. As protein: CASSTQGGYEQYF.

The chain links TRBV7-9 to TRBJ2-7; D is unclear. With 4 bases removed from V and 4 bases from J, the gap between germline ends came to 5 bases. This CDR3 comprises 11 residues. Germline CDR1 SEHNR, CDR2 FQNEAQ (reference sequence). CDR3 loop: CASSSLYEQYF. The CDR3 nucleotides are TGTGCCAGCAGCTCTCTTTACGAGCAGTACTTC.

This clonotype appeared a few times. The chain joins TRBV19 to TRBJ1-1; D gene ambiguous. Germline values: CDR1 LNHDA, CDR2 SQIVND (reference sequence). This CDR3 contains 12 residues. Trimming left V 2 bases short and J 0 bases short, with 1 base between. DNA for the CDR3: TGTGCCAGTAGTATACTGAACACTGAAGCTTTCTTT. This codes for CASSILNTEAFF.

Comment on this clonotype: A much larger clone sits a single nucleotide away, making a read error possible. This chain uses TRBV5-6 with TRBJ2-7, with 7 bases that match TRBD1. Germline CDR1 reads SGHDT; CDR2 reads YYEEEE. This CDR3 region has 17 residues. CDR3 in amino acids: CASSTQTGSQPWYEQHF. The DNA of the CDR3 is TGTGCCAGCAGCACCCAGACAGGGTCCCAGCCCTGGTACGAGCAGCACTTC. The full variable domain, with the rest looked up from reference TRBV5-6 and TRBJ2-7, is DAGVTQSPTHLIKTRGQQVTLRCSPKSGHDTVSWYQQALGQGPQFIFQYYEEEERQRGNFPDRFSGHQFPNYSSELNVNALLLGDSALYLCASSTQTGSQPWYEQHFGPGTRLTVT.

A note on this clonotype: This could be a read error, since a much larger clone is one nucleotide away. The conserved phenylalanine or tryptophan normally closing the CDR3 is absent here, so this likely arose from a read error. CDR3 amino acids: CSVDQVLVTSTDTQYL. CDR3 sequence (DNA): TGCAGCGTTGACCAGGTCCTAGTTACTAGCACAGATACGCAGTATCTT. The chain couples TRBV29-1 to TRBJ2-3, with unresolved D. The CDR3 totals 16 residues. Trimming stripped 3 bases from V and 0 bases from J, with 16 bases between. Germline V gene sequence: CDR1 SQVTM, CDR2 ANQGSEA.

On this clonotype itself: The junction does not match germline at one end; this may be a read error. The rearrangement links TRBV7-7 to TRBJ2-5; 7 nucleotides match TRBD1. The CDR3 spans 18 residues. Germline CDR1 reads SSHAT; CDR2 reads FNYEAQ (reference sequence). This CDR3 is CASSLIPRDRVPQEPQYF. DNA for the CDR3: TGTGCCAGCAGCTTAATCCCCCGTGACAGGGTTCCACAAGAGCCCCAGTACTTC.

Worth noting for this clonotype: A clone one base away is much larger, so this may be a read error. J is TRBJ1-1 and V is TRBV10-3, with 8 bases aligning to TRBD1. The trim removed 7 bases at V and 7 bases at J, leaving 5 bases unmatched. Germline CDR1 reads ENHRY; CDR2 reads SYGVKD. The CDR3 extends over 12 amino acids. The DNA of the CDR3 is TGTGCCATCAAGAGGGACAGGATTGAAGCTTTCTTT. The encoded protein is CAIKRDRIEAFF.

This clonotype has more than one count but fewer than ten. The chain is built from TRBV20-1 and TRBJ2-4; tentatively, D is TRBD2 (7 bases). The CDR3 is 12 amino acids. CDR1 is DFQATT and CDR2 is SNEGSKA in the germline V gene (reference sequence). V lost 7 bases, J lost 8 bases, and 15 bases lay in between. CDR3 region: CSEGREGDIQYF. The CDR3 DNA sequence: TGCAGTGAAGGCAGGGAGGGGGACATTCAGTACTTC.

This clonotype was detected many times. Here the CDR3 reads CASRRTSGRADTQYF. In DNA form, the CDR3 reads TGTGCCAGCAGGCGAACTAGCGGGAGAGCAGATACGCAGTATTTT. The chain uses TRBV5-4 and TRBJ2-3, with 11 bases that match TRBD2. The CDR3 totals 15 residues. V trimming: 5 bases; J trimming: 4 bases; junction bases outside the gene matches: 6. CDR1 and CDR2 (germline): SGHNT, YYREEE (reference sequence).

Comment on this clonotype: Since the CDR3 does not end with the conserved phenylalanine or tryptophan, this likely comes from a read error. The chain has TRBV10-2 and TRBJ1-5; D gene unclear. Germline V gene lookup returns CDR1 WSHSY and CDR2 SAAADI. The V end lost 6 bases, the J end lost 0 bases, and 9 bases lay between the germline ends. The CDR3 runs 14 residues. The CDR3 nucleotides are TGCGCCAGCAGCACCATGGCTAGCAATCAGCCCCAGCATCTT. Translation: CASSTMASNQPQHL.